The following is a T cell receptor beta chain sequence with its context. In germline, CDR1 is SQVTM, CDR2 ANQGSEA. V lost 6 bases, J lost 0 bases, and 12 bases lay in between. The CDR3 totals 14 residues. The sample belongs to a study of OX40 agonist ivuxolimab in advanced cancers. Produced via immunoSEQ multiplex PCR; TCRdb's table is partial and in-frame only. The repertoire holds over 100,000 clones, with more than 80% as singletons. The chain joins TRBV29-1 to TRBJ1-3; a weak D match, TRBD1 (5 bases). This clonotype originated in an adult with an advanced solid tumor such as melanoma, head and neck, liver or kidney cancer. The specimen comprised CD4+ or CD8+ T cells sorted from blood, sampled in a trial of the OX40 agonist ivuxolimab. CDR3 DNA sequence: TGCAGCGTGGTAGGGACTGACTCTGGAAACACCATATATTTT. Residues: CSVVGTDSGNTIYF.